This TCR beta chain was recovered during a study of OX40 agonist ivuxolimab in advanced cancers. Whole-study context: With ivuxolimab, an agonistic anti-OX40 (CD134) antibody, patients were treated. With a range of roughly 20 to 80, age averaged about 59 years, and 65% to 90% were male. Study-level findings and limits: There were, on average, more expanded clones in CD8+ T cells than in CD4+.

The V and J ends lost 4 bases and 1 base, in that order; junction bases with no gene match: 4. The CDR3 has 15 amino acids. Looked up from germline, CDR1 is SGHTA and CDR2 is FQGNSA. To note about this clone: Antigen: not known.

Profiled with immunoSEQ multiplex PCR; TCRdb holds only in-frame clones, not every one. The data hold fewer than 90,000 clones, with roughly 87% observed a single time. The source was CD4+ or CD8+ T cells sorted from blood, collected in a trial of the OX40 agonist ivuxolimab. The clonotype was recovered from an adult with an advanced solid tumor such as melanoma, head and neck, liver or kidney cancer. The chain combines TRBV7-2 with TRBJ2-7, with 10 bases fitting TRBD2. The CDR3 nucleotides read TGTGCCAGCAGCTCCTCAGCGGGGGGGTCCTACGAGCAGTACTTC. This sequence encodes CASSSSAGGSYEQYF.